This T cell receptor beta chain was found in a study of CD8+ T cells in alopecia areata. On the study more broadly: The study gave treated patients oral tofacitinib at 5 to 10 mg twice daily. Whole-study findings and limits: Higher clonality and more expanded CD8+ clones appeared in lesional than normal scalp.

CDR1 and CDR2 (germline): LNHNV, YYDKDF (reference sequence). The CDR3 totals 17 residues. J gave up 5 bases and V 0 bases, and 13 bases lay outside the gene matches. This clone was detected a few times. Antigen: not known. Following RNA extraction, reverse transcription yielded cDNA that acted as the sequencing template. The assay was immunoSEQ multiplex PCR, and TCRdb's table has in-frame clones only and misses some. The sample records roughly 130,000 clones, roughly 61% being singletons. Peripheral blood, together with lesional scalp punch biopsies, was collected from alopecia areata patients. The rearrangement joins TRBV15 to TRBJ2-7, with 7 bases identical to TRBD1. The specimen comprised CD4+ T cells sorted from blood, sampled at week 0. This TCR was sampled from a human donor with alopecia areata. CDR3 residues: CATSRDFRQGLAHEQYF. CDR3 nucleotide sequence: TGTGCCACCAGCAGAGACTTTCGACAGGGTCTCGCCCACGAGCAGTACTTC.